The 2 T cell receptor beta chains below were found in one sample sequenced in a study of blood T cell repertoires in COVID-19. Clones were sequenced by immunoSEQ multiplex PCR, and TCRdb holds only the in-frame ones, with some missing. The table records over 150,000 clones, around nine tenths of them present only once. Sequenced: peripheral blood. These receptors were collected from a man in his 60s with COVID-19, enrolled during active disease.

The V gene is TRBV27, the J gene TRBJ1-1, with 7 bases aligning to TRBD1. The CDR3 extends over 14 amino acids. Germline-derived CDR1 and CDR2 are MNHEY and SMNVEV (reference sequence). V shed 6 bases and J 10 bases; nucleotides not matched to a gene: 14. The CDR3 DNA is TGTGCCAGCAGCCGTCCGGGACAGACGGTTTCAGCTTTCTTT. Its translation: CASSRPGQTVSAFF.

The chain is built from TRBV11-1 and TRBJ1-4; 7 bases line up with TRBD1. Germline V gives CDR1 SGHAT, CDR2 FQDESV (reference sequence). This CDR3 is 15 amino acids long. V lost 4 bases, J lost 2 bases, and 4 bases stayed unmatched. CDR3 residues: CASSSDRFTNEKLFF. The CDR3 bases are TGTGCCAGCAGCTCGGACAGGTTCACTAATGAAAAACTGTTTTTT.